This T cell receptor (beta chain) was retrieved from a study of blood T cell repertoires in COVID-19. As for the study in general: From T cells, B-cell-depleted T cells, or PBMCs came the material, which was cDNA or gDNA.

Sequencing was performed with immunoSEQ multiplex PCR; in TCRdb, only in-frame clones are kept and a portion is missing. The sample has approximately 85,000 clones; approximately 80% are singletons. V trimming: 8 bases; J trimming: 7 bases; junction bases outside the gene matches: 4. This CDR3 region has 10 residues. Germline V CDR1 and CDR2: DFQATT, SNEGSKA (reference sequence). The sequenced sample was peripheral blood. This receptor was taken from a human donor in a cohort sampled during active COVID-19. The V gene is TRBV20-1, the J gene TRBJ1-2; 7 bases map to TRBD1. As DNA, the CDR3 is TGCAGTATTAACAGGGGTGGCTACACCTTC. This codes for CSINRGGYTF.